Below are 22 T cell receptor beta chains sequenced from a single sample in a study of graft-versus-host responses after intestinal transplantation. Clones were sequenced by immunoSEQ multiplex PCR, and TCRdb holds only the in-frame ones, with some missing. The sample shows about 38,000 clones, 75% to 90% of them seen only once. Here the sequenced sample was PBMCs, taken about 160 weeks after transplant. The receptors originated from a human patient who received an intestinal transplant, so some T cells may come from the graft donor.

Concerning this clone itself: A junction boundary mismatches the germline segment, possibly from a read error. V usage is TRBV5-4 and J usage is TRBJ2-7; TRBD1 matches 7 bases. Germline CDR1 and CDR2: SGHNT and YYREEE (reference sequence). This CDR3 is 15 amino acids long. CDR3 residues: CARSYTTGTAYEQYF. The CDR3 bases are TGTGCCAGAAGCTATACGACAGGGACAGCCTACGAGCAGTACTTC.

The V and J genes are TRBV5-8 and TRBJ2-1; 10 nucleotides agree with TRBD2. The junction had 7 bases not matched to a gene; V was cut back by 3 bases and J by 7 bases. The CDR3 length is 15 residues. CDR1 SGHTS and CDR2 YDEGEE come from the germline V gene. The DNA of the CDR3 is TGTGCCAGCAGCTCGGGGACTAGCGTGAGGAATGAGCAGTTCTTC. It codes for CASSSGTSVRNEQFF.

This chain links TRBV7-9 with TRBJ1-2, with D possibly TRBD1 on 5 matching bases. The V gene lost 5 bases and the J gene lost 2 bases, with 9 bases spanning the gap. The CDR3 extends over 13 amino acids. The germline V gene has CDR1 SEHNR and CDR2 FQNEAQ (reference sequence). CDR3 amino acids: CASSKGRNYGYTF. CDR3 sequence (DNA): TGTGCCAGCAGCAAGGGACGGAACTATGGCTACACCTTC.

This sequence joins TRBV14 and TRBJ2-7; 7 bases agree with TRBD2. The CDR3 sequence is 17 residues long. The V segment lost 3 bases and the J segment 7 bases; nucleotides outside the gene matches: 18. Germline CDR1 reads SGHDN; CDR2 reads FVKESK. The CDR3 region has the DNA TGTGCCAGCAGCCAGCACAGGCGACTAGCCCCCGGAGGAGAGCAGTACTTC. This gives the protein CASSQHRRLAPGGEQYF.

This clone has more than one count but fewer than ten. The V call is TRBV19, the J call TRBJ2-7, with TRBD2 identical over 11 bases. The germline CDR1 and CDR2 sequences are LNHDA and SQIVND (reference sequence). The V and J ends lost 3 bases and 0 bases, in that order; junction bases with no gene match: 4. The CDR3 has 16 amino acids. CDR3 loop: CASSIYGTSGSYEQYF. For the CDR3, the DNA is TGTGCCAGTAGTATTTACGGGACTAGCGGCTCCTACGAGCAGTACTTC.

V and J are TRBV14 and TRBJ2-7; D gene ambiguous. Germline CDR1 is SGHDN and CDR2 is FVKESK. V dropped 1 base and J dropped 2 bases, with 12 bases sitting between them. The CDR3 consists of 15 residues. In DNA, the CDR3 is TGTGCCAGCAGCCAAGGGCTAGGTCCCCCCTACGAGCAGTACTTC. It is translated as CASSQGLGPPYEQYF.

As to this clone: At one of its ends the junction is not consistent with the germline gene, which may arise from a read error. Other DNA sequences within the sample encode an identical CDR3. J is TRBJ2-3 and V is TRBV5-1, with 14 bases lining up with TRBD2. The CDR3 totals 18 residues. Looked up from germline, CDR1 is SGHRS and CDR2 is YFSETQ. The CDR3 DNA is TGCGCCAGCAGCCATTTACCGGGACTAGCGGGAGTGGGAGATACGCAGTACTTT. Protein sequence: CASSHLPGLAGVGDTQYF.

This chain uses TRBV19 with TRBJ2-3; possibly TRBD2 for D (5 bases). Germline CDR1 is LNHDA and CDR2 is SQIVND (reference sequence). The CDR3 has 16 residues. The V and J ends lost 4 bases and 1 base respectively, with 15 bases between them. The CDR3 loop reads CASSKTGNGGTDTQYF. CDR3 in DNA: TGTGCCAGTAGTAAAACGGGAAACGGGGGCACAGATACGCAGTATTTT.

This sequence joins TRBV7-4 and TRBJ2-7; possibly TRBD1 or TRBD2 for D (6 bases each). Trimming stripped 7 bases from V and 0 bases from J, with 16 bases between. Germline V gives CDR1 SGHVT, CDR2 SQSDAQ. This CDR3 has 15 amino acids. This chain's CDR3 is CASNSRGESSYEQYF. CDR3 nucleotides: TGTGCCAGCAACTCAAGGGGGGAGAGCTCCTACGAGCAGTACTTC. Supplemented by reference TRBV7-4 and TRBJ2-7, the full variable domain reads GAGVSQSPRYKVAKRGRDVALRCDSISGHVTLYWYRQTLGQGSEVLTYSQSDAQRDKSGRPSGRFSAERPERSVSTLKIQRTEQGDSAVYLCASNSRGESSYEQYFGPGTRLTVT.

This clone showed up just once. The chain joins TRBV6-1 to TRBJ2-2; possible D gene TRBD1, 6 bases. This CDR3 is 14 amino acids long. CDR1 is MNHNS, CDR2 SASEGT, per germline. V lost 8 bases and J lost 3, with 13 bases in between. The CDR3 region is CASEPPGDTGELFF. DNA of the CDR3: TGTGCCAGCGAACCCCCAGGGGACACCGGGGAGCTGTTTTTT.

The chain is built from TRBV6-6 and TRBJ2-3; possibly TRBD1 or TRBD2 for D (6 bases each). The CDR3 totals 14 residues. Germline values: CDR1 MNHNY, CDR2 SVGAGI (reference sequence). V lost 4 bases, J lost 5 bases, and 13 bases lay in between. CDR3 sequence: CASSFRGGRDTQYF. Here the CDR3 DNA reads TGTGCCAGCAGTTTCCGAGGGGGGAGAGATACGCAGTATTTT.

The chain recombines TRBV7-3 with TRBJ2-3; TRBD2 agrees at 11 bases. CDR1 SGHTA and CDR2 FQGTGA come from the germline V gene. The V gene end was trimmed by 1 base and the J gene end by 4 bases; junction bases not matched to a gene: 1. The CDR3 extends over 15 amino acids. The CDR3 nucleotides read TGTGCCAGCAGCTTAAAACTAGCGGGAGCAGATACGCAGTATTTT. It encodes CASSLKLAGADTQYF.

The chain carries TRBV5-3 and TRBJ2-2; no firm D call. TRBV5-3 is treated as an ORF (open reading frame) with a function not yet certain. Deletions cut 4 bases from V and 4 bases from J, with 8 bases between. This CDR3 has 13 residues. The CDR3 here is CARSPPGTGELFF. The CDR3 DNA is TGTGCCAGAAGCCCCCCGGGCACCGGGGAGCTGTTTTTT.

This clone was observed a handful of times. The chain couples TRBV5-1 to TRBJ1-2; D ambiguous. This CDR3 is 14 amino acids long. Germline loops: CDR1 SGHRS, CDR2 YFSETQ. Trimming removed 4 bases at V and 4 bases at J, with 14 bases between. The DNA of the CDR3 is TGCGCCAGCAGCCCGGACGGTTCGGGCTATGGCTACACCTTC. Translation gives CASSPDGSGYGYTF.

This clone was seen only a few times. This chain joins TRBV2 and TRBJ2-3; 7 bases align to TRBD2. This CDR3 region has 15 residues. Trimming cost V 8 bases and J 0 bases; bases outside gene matches: 8. Germline V gene lookup returns CDR1 SNHLY and CDR2 FYNNEI. In DNA form, the CDR3 reads TGTGCCAGCGGCGCAGAGCGGGATAGCACAGATACGCAGTATTTT. Its translation is CASGAERDSTDTQYF.

The chain uses TRBV7-8 and TRBJ1-5; 8 positions match TRBD1. This CDR3 has 15 residues. Germline V lookup: CDR1 SGHVS, CDR2 FQNEAQ. Unmatched junction bases numbered 9, after V lost 5 bases and J lost 6 bases. The CDR3 reads CASSRPDRGTQPQHF. The DNA for the CDR3 is TGTGCCAGCAGCCGCCCAGACAGGGGCACTCAGCCCCAGCATTTT.

V and J are TRBV2 and TRBJ1-3; D is uncertain. Germline-derived CDR1 and CDR2 are SNHLY and FYNNEI. The CDR3 covers 15 residues. Deletions cut 5 bases from V and 0 bases from J, with 11 bases between. CDR3 coding DNA: TGTGCCAGCAGTTATGGTAGGACCTCTGGAAACACCATATATTTT. This translates into CASSYGRTSGNTIYF.

J is TRBJ2-2 and V is TRBV19, with D possibly TRBD2 on 6 matching bases. Trimming removed 7 bases at V and 4 bases at J, with 16 bases between. The CDR3 sequence is 15 residues long. CDR1 LNHDA and CDR2 SQIVND come from the germline V gene (reference sequence). The CDR3 DNA is TGTGCCAGTACCGTTCTGGGAGGCGGCACCGGGGAGCTGTTTTTT. Its protein product is CASTVLGGGTGELFF.

V is TRBV7-3 and J is TRBJ1-1, with D tentatively TRBD1 (6 bases). Trimming pared 5 bases from V and 3 bases from J, leaving 10 bases between. Germline V CDR1 and CDR2: SGHTA, FQGTGA. The CDR3 totals 13 residues. The DNA for the CDR3 is TGTGCCAGCAGCCCACAGGGTTACACTGAAGCTTTCTTT. It specifies CASSPQGYTEAFF.

This clone was picked up a small number of times. CDR3 sequence: CASSLKDRVGEAFF. The CDR3 nucleotides are TGCGCCAGCAGCCTAAAGGACAGGGTAGGTGAAGCTTTCTTT. The V call is TRBV5-1, the J call TRBJ1-1; TRBD1 aligns across 8 bases. Trimming took 4 bases from V and 7 from J; bases not matched to a gene: 9. The germline gives CDR1 SGHRS, CDR2 YFSETQ. This CDR3 comprises 14 residues.

The count of this clone is one. The chain combines TRBV23-1 with TRBJ2-5; D may match TRBD1 or TRBD2 (5 bases each). TRBV23-1 belongs to the ORF category, with a function that is uncertain. Trimming cost V 0 bases and J 5 bases, with 7 bases left between them. The CDR3 consists of 13 residues. The CDR3 DNA follows: TGCGCCAGCAGTCAATCGGGGGTCGAGACCCAGTACTTC. Residues: CASSQSGVETQYF.

The chain recombines TRBV19 with TRBJ1-1; TRBD1 is a possible D gene (5 bases). Trimming took off 7 bases at V and 0 bases at J, with 18 bases between the two ends. CDR1 is LNHDA, CDR2 SQIVND, per germline (reference sequence). The CDR3 covers 16 residues. The CDR3 reads CASTSGGNRMNTEAFF. The CDR3 nucleotides read TGTGCCAGTACCTCCGGGGGTAACCGCATGAACACTGAAGCTTTCTTT.